The 22 T cell receptor beta chains given below trace back to one sample, sequenced in a study of identifying expanded T cells in peripheral blood. Repertoires were generated with immunoSEQ multiplex PCR, while TCRdb's copy carries only in-frame clones and drops some. Of 50,000 to 60,000 clones in the sample, around 81% were seen once. The sample taken for sequencing was blood. These receptors originate from a person between 18 and 75 years old in good health.

The chain carries TRBV7-3 and TRBJ2-7, with 9 nucleotides matching TRBD1. Looked up from germline, CDR1 is SGHTA and CDR2 is FQGTGA. V trimming: 4 bases; J trimming: 6 bases; junction bases outside the gene matches: 7. The CDR3 totals 14 residues. The CDR3 DNA sequence: TGTGCCAGCAGCTCCCCAGGGACAGGGTTCGAGCAGTACGTC. This encodes CASSSPGTGFEQYV.

This rearrangement joins TRBV6-1 to TRBJ2-5, with D unresolved. V shed 7 bases and J shed 2 bases, with 11 bases lying between them. The CDR3 length is 13 residues. Germline CDR1 and CDR2: MNHNS and SASEGT. The CDR3 reads CASTQAPQETQYF. CDR3 coding DNA: TGTGCCAGCACCCAGGCTCCTCAAGAGACCCAGTACTTC.

The gene calls are TRBV18 and TRBJ2-3; tentatively, D is TRBD2 (6 bases). The CDR3 is 22 amino acids. Per germline, CDR1 KGHSH and CDR2 LQKENI. Trimming pared 1 base from V and 0 bases from J, leaving 29 bases between. CDR3 loop: CASSPRGGARLPAGASTDTQYF. For the CDR3, the DNA is TGTGCCAGCTCACCACGAGGAGGGGCGCGGCTCCCAGCGGGCGCCAGCACAGATACGCAGTATTTT.

The chain carries TRBV11-2 and TRBJ2-3; D could derive from TRBD1 or TRBD2 (5 bases each). The ends were cut back, 6 bases at V and 2 bases at J, with 15 bases in the middle. The germline gives CDR1 SGHAT, CDR2 FQNNGV. The CDR3 consists of 15 residues. The CDR3 DNA reads as TGTGCCAGCAGTCCCGAGTTGGGGGACACAGATACGCAGTATTTT. It is translated as CASSPELGDTDTQYF.

This clone rates as large. This rearrangement joins TRBV4-3 to TRBJ2-7, with TRBD1 as a possible D gene (6 bases). CDR3 length equals 15 residues. The germline gives CDR1 LGHNA, CDR2 YSLEER. V gave up 2 bases and J gave up 1 base, with 12 bases separating them. The CDR3 sequence is CASSQQRTASYEQYF. The CDR3 nucleotides read TGCGCCAGCAGCCAACAAAGGACAGCGTCCTACGAGCAGTACTTC.

This clone was seen a single time. The chain joins TRBV6-5 to TRBJ1-1; D not resolved. V lost 4 bases to trimming and J lost 4 bases, with 10 bases between them. The CDR3 extends over 13 amino acids. Germline lookup yields CDR1 MNHEY and CDR2 SVGAGI. CDR3 coding DNA: TGTGCCAGCAGTTGGACCGGATTCACTGAAGCTTTCTTT. Translation: CASSWTGFTEAFF.

The J gene is TRBJ2-3, the V gene TRBV14; 7 positions agree with TRBD2. CDR3 size: 13 residues. The germline V gene has CDR1 SGHDN and CDR2 FVKESK. The J segment lost 5 bases and the V segment lost 2 bases, leaving 1 base of the junction unmatched. The CDR3 loop reads CASSQTGGDTQYF. DNA for the CDR3: TGTGCCAGCAGCCAAACGGGGGGAGATACGCAGTATTTT.

This clone appeared a single time. The rearrangement joins TRBV10-3 to TRBJ1-6, with a tentative D call TRBD1 (5 bases). V gave up 2 bases and J gave up 1 base, with 9 bases separating them. Germline V lookup: CDR1 ENHRY, CDR2 SYGVKD. This CDR3 has 16 residues. The CDR3 nucleotides read TGTGCCATCAGTGAGGGTGGGGGGTCCTATAATTCACCCCTCCACTTT. It codes for CAISEGGGSYNSPLHF.

The chain combines TRBV7-2 with TRBJ2-2, with D unresolved. The CDR3 covers 14 residues. Germline values: CDR1 SGHTA, CDR2 FQGNSA. V was pared by 6 bases and J by 4 bases, with 12 bases between. The chain's CDR3 is CASSTHPRTGELFF. Here the CDR3 DNA reads TGTGCCAGCAGTACACACCCTCGCACCGGGGAGCTGTTTTTT. Using reference TRBV7-2 and TRBJ2-2 for the parts outside the CDR3, the full variable domain is GAGVSQSPSNKVTEKGKDVELRCDPISGHTALYWYRQSLGQGLEFLIYFQGNSAPDKSGLPSDRFSAERTGGSVSTLTIQRTQQEDSAVYLCASSTHPRTGELFFGEGSRLTVL.

The chain links TRBV19 to TRBJ1-5; 8 nucleotides agree with TRBD1. The CDR3 is made up of 14 amino acids. Looked up from germline, CDR1 is LNHDA and CDR2 is SQIVND (reference sequence). V shed 5 bases and J 6 bases; nucleotides not matched to a gene: 6. DNA of the CDR3: TGTGCCAGTAGTGTCTCAGGGGGCAGTCAGCCCCAGCATTTT. It specifies CASSVSGGSQPQHF.

This chain links TRBV30 with TRBJ1-3; D might be TRBD1 (6 bases). CDR1 and CDR2 from the germline V gene are GTSNPN and SVGIG (reference sequence). V was shortened by 0 bases and J by 2 bases, with 20 bases between the two germline ends. The CDR3 length is 18 residues. CDR3 coding DNA: TGTGCCTGGAGTGTAAAGAAAGGGGGATCTTTGGCTGGAAACACCATATATTTT. Translation: CAWSVKKGGSLAGNTIYF.

The CDR3 is CATRDSHSGNTIYF. The CDR3 bases are TGTGCCACCCGGGACAGCCACTCTGGAAACACCATATATTTT. The chain combines TRBV10-3 with TRBJ1-3; TRBD1 aligns across 7 bases. There are 14 residues in the CDR3. CDR1 is ENHRY and CDR2 is SYGVKD in the germline V gene. V dropped 10 bases and J dropped 0; count of bases not matched to a gene: 6.

This clone was seen just once. This chain links TRBV7-2 with TRBJ2-1; 9 positions match TRBD2. Trimming removed 1 base from V and 15 bases from J; junction bases left unmatched: 10. CDR1 SGHTA and CDR2 FQGNSA come from the germline V gene. The CDR3 runs 14 residues. CDR3 sequence (DNA): TGTGCCAGCAGCTTAGACGGTAGCGGGGGTACGGTGTTCTTC. Translation: CASSLDGSGGTVFF. The variable domain in full, with the rest retrieved from reference TRBV7-2 and TRBJ2-1, is GAGVSQSPSNKVTEKGKDVELRCDPISGHTALYWYRQSLGQGLEFLIYFQGNSAPDKSGLPSDRFSAERTGGSVSTLTIQRTQQEDSAVYLCASSLDGSGGTVFFGPGTRLTVL.

The chain combines TRBV19 with TRBJ1-2, with D uncertain. Germline lookup yields CDR1 LNHDA and CDR2 SQIVND (reference sequence). The CDR3 has 15 residues. The germline V and J ends were trimmed by 2 bases and 7 bases, with 17 bases remaining between them. The CDR3 here is CASSITGYEGAGYTF. The CDR3 nucleotides read TGTGCCAGTAGTATAACGGGGTACGAAGGAGCTGGCTACACCTTC.

This chain uses TRBV6-6 with TRBJ1-2; possibly TRBD1 for D (6 bases). Trimming took off 3 bases at V and 5 bases at J, with 19 bases between the two ends. CDR1 and CDR2 from the germline V gene are MNHNY and SVGAGI (reference sequence). This CDR3 is 16 amino acids long. CDR3 in DNA: TGTGCCAGCAGTTATTCACCGGGGACCCAGGGGTATGGCTACACCTTC. Its translation is CASSYSPGTQGYGYTF.

The chain joins TRBV7-9 to TRBJ2-1; 11 bases are a match to TRBD2. Germline V gene sequence: CDR1 SEHNR, CDR2 FQNEAQ (reference sequence). This CDR3 has 14 amino acids. V lost 8 bases to trimming and J lost 5 bases; unmatched junction nucleotides: 5. The CDR3 DNA sequence: TGTGCCAGCCGCCCGGGACTAGCGGACAATGAGCAGTTCTTC. It codes for CASRPGLADNEQFF.

V gene TRBV7-2 combines with J gene TRBJ1-1, with 10 bases fitting TRBD1. Germline lookup yields CDR1 SGHTA and CDR2 FQGNSA. V was clipped by 2 bases and J by 3 bases; unmatched bases: 6. This CDR3 contains 16 residues. The chain's CDR3 is CASSLRGQGRDTEAFF. The CDR3 DNA reads as TGTGCCAGCAGCTTACGGGGACAGGGGAGGGACACTGAAGCTTTCTTT.

CDR3 region: CASSEAGGGTEAFF. CDR3 nucleotides: TGTGCCAGCTCAGAGGCAGGCGGGGGTACTGAAGCTTTCTTT. The rearrangement links TRBV18 to TRBJ1-1, with a weak D call TRBD1 (5 bases). Trimming pared 5 bases from V and 5 bases from J, leaving 15 bases between. The germline gives CDR1 KGHSH, CDR2 LQKENI. The CDR3 runs 14 residues.

J is TRBJ1-2 and V is TRBV6-5; D is unresolved. The germline CDR1 and CDR2 sequences are MNHEY and SVGAGI. The CDR3 sequence is 14 residues long. V was trimmed by 0 bases and J by 0 bases, leaving 5 bases between them. The CDR3 DNA follows: TGTGCCAGCAGTTACTCGGGGACTAACTATGGCTACACCTTC. Its translation is CASSYSGTNYGYTF.

The rearrangement links TRBV18 to TRBJ2-1; 15 bases agree with TRBD2. The CDR3 loop spans 16 amino acids. Per germline, CDR1 KGHSH and CDR2 LQKENI. Unmatched junction bases numbered 5, after V lost 4 bases and J lost 7 bases. The CDR3 sequence: CASSRPGLAGGNEQFF. CDR3 DNA: TGTGCCAGCTCACGGCCGGGACTAGCGGGAGGTAATGAGCAGTTCTTC.

The rearrangement joins TRBV2 to TRBJ1-5, with no clear D. This CDR3 is 14 amino acids long. Trimming took off 6 bases at V and 0 bases at J, with 9 bases between the two ends. Germline V gene lookup returns CDR1 SNHLY and CDR2 FYNNEI. CDR3 sequence: CASSPPGSNQPQHF. In DNA, the CDR3 is TGTGCCAGCAGCCCCCCAGGTAGCAATCAGCCCCAGCATTTT.

This clone was detected once. J is TRBJ2-7 and V is TRBV6-1; D is possibly TRBD1 or TRBD2 (5 bases each). This CDR3 is built from 11 residues. The V end lost 10 bases, the J end lost 5 bases, and 12 bases lay between the germline ends. Per germline, CDR1 MNHNS and CDR2 SASEGT. CDR3 sequence reads: CATARGHEQYV. The CDR3 nucleotides are TGTGCCACCGCGAGGGGTCACGAGCAGTACGTC.